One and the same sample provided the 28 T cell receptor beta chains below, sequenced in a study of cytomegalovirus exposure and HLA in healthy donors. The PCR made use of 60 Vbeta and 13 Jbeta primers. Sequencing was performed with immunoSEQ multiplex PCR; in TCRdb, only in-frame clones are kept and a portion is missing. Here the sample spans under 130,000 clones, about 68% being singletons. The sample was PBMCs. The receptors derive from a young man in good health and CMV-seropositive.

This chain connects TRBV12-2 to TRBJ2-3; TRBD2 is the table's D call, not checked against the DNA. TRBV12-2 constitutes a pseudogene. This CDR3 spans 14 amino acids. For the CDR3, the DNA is TGTGCAAGTCGCTATCTAGCTAGCACAGATACGCAGTATTTT. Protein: CASRYLASTDTQYF.

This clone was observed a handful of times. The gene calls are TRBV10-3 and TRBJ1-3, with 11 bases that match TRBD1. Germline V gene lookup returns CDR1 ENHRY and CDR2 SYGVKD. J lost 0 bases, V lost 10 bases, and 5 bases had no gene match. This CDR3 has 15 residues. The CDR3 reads CATGDRGGSGNTIYF. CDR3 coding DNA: TGTGCCACGGGGGACAGGGGGGGCTCTGGAAACACCATATATTTT.

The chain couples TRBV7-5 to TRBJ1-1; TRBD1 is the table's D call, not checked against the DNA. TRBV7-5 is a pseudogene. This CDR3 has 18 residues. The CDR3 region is CARSNTRFSPLMNTEAFF. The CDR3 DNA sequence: TGTGCCAGAAGCAATACCAGGTTTTCTCCTCTCATGAACACTGAAGCTTTCTTT.

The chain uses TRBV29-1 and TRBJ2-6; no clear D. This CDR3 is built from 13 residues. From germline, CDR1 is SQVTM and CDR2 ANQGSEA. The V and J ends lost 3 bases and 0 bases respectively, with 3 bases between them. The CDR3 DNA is TGCAGCGTTGACCTCTCTGGGGCCAACGTCCTGACTTTC. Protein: CSVDLSGANVLTF.

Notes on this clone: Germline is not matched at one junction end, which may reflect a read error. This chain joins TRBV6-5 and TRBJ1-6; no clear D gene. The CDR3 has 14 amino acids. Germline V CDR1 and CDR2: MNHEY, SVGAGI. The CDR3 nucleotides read TGTGCCAGCAGTTACCAAGACTATAATTCACCCCTCTACTTT. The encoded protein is CASSYQDYNSPLYF.

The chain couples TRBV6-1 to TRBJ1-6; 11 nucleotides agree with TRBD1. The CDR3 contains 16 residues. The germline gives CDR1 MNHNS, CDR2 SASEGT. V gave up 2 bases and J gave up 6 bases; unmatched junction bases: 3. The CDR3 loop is CASSERTGGFNSPLHF. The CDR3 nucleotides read TGTGCCAGCAGTGAAAGGACAGGGGGCTTTAATTCACCCCTCCACTTT.

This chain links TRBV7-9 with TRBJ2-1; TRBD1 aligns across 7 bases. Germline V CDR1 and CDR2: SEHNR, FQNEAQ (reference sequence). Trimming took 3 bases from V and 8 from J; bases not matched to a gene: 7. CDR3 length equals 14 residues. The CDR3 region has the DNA TGTGCCAGCAGCTTCCCAGGGGGTTGGGATGAGCAGTTCTTC. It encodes CASSFPGGWDEQFF.

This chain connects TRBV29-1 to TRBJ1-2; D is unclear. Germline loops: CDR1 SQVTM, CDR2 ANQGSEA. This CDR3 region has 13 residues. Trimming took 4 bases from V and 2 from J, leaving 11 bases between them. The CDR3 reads CSVGIAGNYGYTF. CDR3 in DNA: TGCAGCGTTGGTATAGCCGGCAACTATGGCTACACCTTC.

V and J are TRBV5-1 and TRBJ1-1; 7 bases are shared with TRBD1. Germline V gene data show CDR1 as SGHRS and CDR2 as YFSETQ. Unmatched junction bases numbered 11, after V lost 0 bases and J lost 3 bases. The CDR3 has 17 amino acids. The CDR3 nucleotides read TGCGCCAGCAGCTTGGGGGTAGGGGGCGGGATGGACACTGAAGCTTTCTTT. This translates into CASSLGVGGGMDTEAFF.

This CDR3 reads CASSGNDRGRNGYTF. The CDR3 DNA follows: TGTGCCAGCAGTGGGAATGACAGGGGGCGGAATGGCTACACCTTC. The V gene is TRBV6-5, the J gene TRBJ1-2; TRBD1 matches 10 bases. Germline trimming cut 5 bases from V and 6 bases from J; bases unmatched to any gene: 9. CDR3 length: 15 amino acids. Germline values: CDR1 MNHEY, CDR2 SVGAGI.

This CDR3 reads CASSERGQNYNEQFF. The CDR3 nucleotides read TGTGCCAGCAGTGAAAGGGGACAGAACTACAATGAGCAGTTCTTC. The rearrangement links TRBV6-1 to TRBJ2-1, with 7 bases matching TRBD1. The junction had 4 bases not matched to a gene; V was cut back by 2 bases and J by 3 bases. Germline lookup yields CDR1 MNHNS and CDR2 SASEGT. This CDR3 spans 15 amino acids.

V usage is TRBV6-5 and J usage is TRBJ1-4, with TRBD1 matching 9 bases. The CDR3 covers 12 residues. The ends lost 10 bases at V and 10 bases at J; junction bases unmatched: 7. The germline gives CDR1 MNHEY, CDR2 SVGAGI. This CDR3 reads CATGQGTGKLFF. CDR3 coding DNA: TGTGCCACCGGACAGGGGACGGGAAAACTGTTTTTT.

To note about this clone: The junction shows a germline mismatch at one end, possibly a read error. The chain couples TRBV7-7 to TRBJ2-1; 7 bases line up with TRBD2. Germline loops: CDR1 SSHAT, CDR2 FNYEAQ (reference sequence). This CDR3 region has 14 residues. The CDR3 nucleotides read TGTGCTAGCAGCTTAGGGGCGGGGGACAATGAGCAGTTCTTC. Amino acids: CASSLGAGDNEQFF.

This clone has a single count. The CDR3 loop reads CASSQAPGHLNEKLFF. CDR3 bases: TGCGCCAGCAGCCAAGCTCCGGGACATCTGAATGAAAAACTGTTTTTT. V is TRBV4-1 and J is TRBJ1-4; weak D call: TRBD1 (6 bases). V dropped 1 base and J dropped 5 bases, with 14 bases sitting between them. CDR3 length: 16 residues. CDR1 MGHRA and CDR2 YSYEKL come from the germline V gene.

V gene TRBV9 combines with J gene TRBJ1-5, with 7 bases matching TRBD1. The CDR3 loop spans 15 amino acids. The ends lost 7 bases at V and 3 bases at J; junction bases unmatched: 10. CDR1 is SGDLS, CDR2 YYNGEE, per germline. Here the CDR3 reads CASAYGTEANQPQHF. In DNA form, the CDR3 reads TGTGCCAGCGCTTACGGGACAGAAGCCAATCAGCCCCAGCATTTT.

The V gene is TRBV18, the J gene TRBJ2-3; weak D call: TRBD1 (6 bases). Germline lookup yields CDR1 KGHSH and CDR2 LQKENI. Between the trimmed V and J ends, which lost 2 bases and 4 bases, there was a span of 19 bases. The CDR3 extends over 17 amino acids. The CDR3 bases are TGTGCCAGCTCACCAAGGATCGACAGGCGGATCTCAGATACGCAGTATTTT. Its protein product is CASSPRIDRRISDTQYF.

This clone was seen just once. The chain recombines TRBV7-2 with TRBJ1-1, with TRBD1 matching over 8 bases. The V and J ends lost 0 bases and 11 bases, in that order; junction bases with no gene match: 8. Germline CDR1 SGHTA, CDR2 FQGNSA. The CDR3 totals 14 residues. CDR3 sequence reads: CASSLAGQGTVAFF. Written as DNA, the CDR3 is TGTGCCAGCAGCTTAGCTGGACAGGGTACGGTGGCTTTCTTT.

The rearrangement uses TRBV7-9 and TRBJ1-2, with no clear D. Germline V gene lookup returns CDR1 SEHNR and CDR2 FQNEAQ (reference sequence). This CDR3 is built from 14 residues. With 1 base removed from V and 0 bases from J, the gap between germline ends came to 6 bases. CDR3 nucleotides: TGTGCCAGCAGCTTAGGAGGGACTAACTATGGCTACACCTTC. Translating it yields CASSLGGTNYGYTF.

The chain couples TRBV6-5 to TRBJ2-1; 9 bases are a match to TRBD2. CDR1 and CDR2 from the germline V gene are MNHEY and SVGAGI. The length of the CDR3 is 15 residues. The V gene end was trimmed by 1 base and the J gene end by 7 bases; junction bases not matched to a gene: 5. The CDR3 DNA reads TGTGCCAGCAGTTACTGGCGGGGGGGCGAGAATGAGCAGTTCTTC. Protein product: CASSYWRGGENEQFF.

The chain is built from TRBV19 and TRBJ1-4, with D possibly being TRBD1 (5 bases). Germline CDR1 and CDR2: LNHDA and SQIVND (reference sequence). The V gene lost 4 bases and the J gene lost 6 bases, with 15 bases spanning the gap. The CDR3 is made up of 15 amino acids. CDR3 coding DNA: TGTGCCAGTAGTACGGGGGGGGAGCCCTATGAAAAACTGTTTTTT. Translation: CASSTGGEPYEKLFF.

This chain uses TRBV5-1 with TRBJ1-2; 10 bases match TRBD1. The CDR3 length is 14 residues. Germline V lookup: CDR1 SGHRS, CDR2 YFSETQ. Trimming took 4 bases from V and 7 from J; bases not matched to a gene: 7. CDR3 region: CASSPGTGEGGYTF. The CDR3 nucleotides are TGCGCCAGCAGCCCAGGGACAGGGGAGGGTGGCTACACCTTC.

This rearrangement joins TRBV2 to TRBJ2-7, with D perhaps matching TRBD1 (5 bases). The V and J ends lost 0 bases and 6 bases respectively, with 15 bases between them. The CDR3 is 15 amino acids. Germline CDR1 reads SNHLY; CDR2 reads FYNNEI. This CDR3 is CASSEARPGLGEQYF. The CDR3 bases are TGTGCCAGCAGTGAAGCAAGGCCAGGGCTTGGCGAGCAGTACTTC. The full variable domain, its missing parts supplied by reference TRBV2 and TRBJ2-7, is EPEVTQTPSHQVTQMGQEVILRCVPISNHLYFYWYRQILGQKVEFLVSFYNNEISEKSEIFDDQFSVERPDGSNFTLKIRSTKLEDSAMYFCASSEARPGLGEQYFGPGTRLTVT.

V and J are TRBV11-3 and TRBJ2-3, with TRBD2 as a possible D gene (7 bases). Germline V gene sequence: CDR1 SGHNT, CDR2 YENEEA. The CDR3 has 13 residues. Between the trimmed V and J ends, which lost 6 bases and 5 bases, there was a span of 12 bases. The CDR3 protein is CASSGGALDTQYF. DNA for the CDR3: TGTGCCAGCAGTGGGGGGGCCTTAGATACGCAGTATTTT.

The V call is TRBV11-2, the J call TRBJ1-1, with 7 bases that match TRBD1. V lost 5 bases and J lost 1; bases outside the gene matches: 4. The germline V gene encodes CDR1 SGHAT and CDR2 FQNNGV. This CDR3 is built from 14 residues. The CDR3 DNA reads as TGTGCCAGCAGCCAAGGGACAGCGAACACTGAAGCTTTCTTT. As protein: CASSQGTANTEAFF.

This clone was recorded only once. The CDR3 nucleotides read TGTGCCAGCAGCGCGAGACTTGGGACTGAAGCTTTCTTT. Translation gives CASSARLGTEAFF. The V and J genes are TRBV5-6 and TRBJ1-1; D gene ambiguous. Germline V gene sequence: CDR1 SGHDT, CDR2 YYEEEE. The CDR3 length is 13 residues. Trimming cost V 4 bases and J 5 bases, with 12 bases left between them.

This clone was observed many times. As DNA, the CDR3 is TGTGCCAGTTGGGAAACAGGGGGGAGTCAGCCCCAGCATTTT. Translated, it gives CASWETGGSQPQHF. The V and J genes are TRBV19 and TRBJ1-5, with TRBD1 identical over 8 bases. There are 14 residues in the CDR3. From germline, CDR1 is LNHDA and CDR2 SQIVND (reference sequence). V lost 8 bases and J lost 6; bases outside the gene matches: 9.

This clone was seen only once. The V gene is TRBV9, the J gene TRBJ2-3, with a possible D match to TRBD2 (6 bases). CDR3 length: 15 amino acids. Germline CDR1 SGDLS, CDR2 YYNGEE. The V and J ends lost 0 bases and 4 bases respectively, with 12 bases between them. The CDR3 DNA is TGTGCCAGCAGCGTAGCACCCACGGGGGCAGATACGCAGTATTTT. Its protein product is CASSVAPTGADTQYF. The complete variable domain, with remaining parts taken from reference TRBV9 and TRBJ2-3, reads DSGVTQTPKHLITATGQRVTLRCSPRSGDLSVYWYQQSLDQGLQFLIQYYNGEERAKGNILERFSAQQFPDLHSELNLSSLELGDSALYFCASSVAPTGADTQYFGPGTRLTVL.

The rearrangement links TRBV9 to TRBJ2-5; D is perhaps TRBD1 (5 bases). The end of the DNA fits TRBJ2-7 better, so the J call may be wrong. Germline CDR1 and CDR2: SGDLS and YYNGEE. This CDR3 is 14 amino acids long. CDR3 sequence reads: CASSVGQQSYEQYF. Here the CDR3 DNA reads TGTGCCAGCAGCGTAGGACAGCAATCCTACGAGCAGTACTTC.